Listed here are 22 T cell receptor beta chains from one sample, sequenced in a study of T cell repertoires in cytomegalovirus infection. One entry per CDR3 protein results from TCRdb running MiXCR on the reads. The sample records about 700,000 distinct CDR3 sequences, around 32% being singletons. The antigens for these receptors are not known. Here the sequenced sample was cultured PBMCs, taken from culture after CMV antigen stimulation. The receptors stem from a human donor in good health (CMV status not recorded). Some clones in this sample may be carry-over from other donors' samples.

In this sample, this clonotype turned up many times. The rearrangement links TRBV7-2 to TRBJ1-1; D unclear. Trimming stripped 7 bases from V and 11 bases from J, with 20 bases between. This CDR3 contains 13 residues. Per the germline V gene, CDR1 is SGHTA and CDR2 is FQGNSA. CDR3 sequence (DNA): TGTGCCAGCACCATTAATCAGGCGGGCCGGGCTTTCTTT. Encoded protein: CASTINQAGRAFF. The whole variable domain, remainder taken from reference TRBV7-2 and TRBJ1-1, is GAGVSQSPSNKVTEKGKDVELRCDPISGHTALYWYRQSLGQGLEFLIYFQGNSAPDKSGLPSDRFSAERTGGSVSTLTIQRTQQEDSAVYLCASTINQAGRAFFGQGTRLTVV.

The genes are TRBV7-6 and TRBJ2-7; 7 nucleotides match TRBD1. The CDR3 spans 17 residues. The J segment lost 9 bases and the V segment lost 5 bases, leaving 22 bases of the junction unmatched. Per the germline V gene, CDR1 is SGHVS and CDR2 is FNYEAQ. The CDR3 region is CASSIPRQGPSSGRQYF. DNA of the CDR3: TGTGCCAGCAGCATACCGAGACAGGGTCCTTCGTCGGGTCGGCAGTACTTC.

The V and J genes are TRBV5-4 and TRBJ1-1; D gene unclear. The CDR3 runs to 12 residues. Trimming left V 1 base short and J 8 bases short, with 9 bases between. Germline lookup yields CDR1 SGHNT and CDR2 YYREEE (reference sequence). The CDR3 spells CASSLFQNEAFF. The CDR3 DNA is TGTGCCAGCAGCTTGTTTCAGAACGAAGCTTTCTTT. Supplemented by reference TRBV5-4 and TRBJ1-1, the full variable domain reads ETGVTQSPTHLIKTRGQQVTLRCSSQSGHNTVSWYQQALGQGPQFIFQYYREEENGRGNFPPRFSGLQFPNYSSELNVNALELDDSALYLCASSLFQNEAFFGQGTRLTVV.

The table lists this clonotype with a few counts. V usage is TRBV9 and J usage is TRBJ1-1, with D uncertain. CDR1 is SGDLS, CDR2 YYNGEE, per germline. Trimming removed 0 bases at V and 8 bases at J, with 11 bases between. The CDR3 covers 13 residues. CDR3 protein: CASSVVEKMEAFF. The CDR3 DNA is TGTGCCAGCAGCGTAGTAGAAAAGATGGAAGCTTTCTTT.

This clonotype was seen a handful of times. This may arise from a read error, as a much more abundant clone is one base away. The chain recombines TRBV12-3 or TRBV12-4 with TRBJ1-5, with D possibly being TRBD1 (6 bases). The germline V and J ends were trimmed by 6 bases and 3 bases, with 9 bases remaining between them. The length of the CDR3 is 13 residues. The CDR3 region has the DNA TGTGCCAGCAGCCGGGACATCAATCAGCCCCAGCATTTT. Its translation: CASSRDINQPQHF.

The chain links TRBV7-2 to TRBJ2-7; 12 bases are a match to TRBD2. The CDR3 is made up of 16 amino acids. CDR1 and CDR2 (germline): SGHTA, FQGNSA. With 5 bases clipped from V and 3 bases from J, the junction kept 8 bases outside the gene matches. The CDR3 DNA is TGTGCCAGCAGCGAATCTAGGACTAGCGGGATCTACGAGCAGTACTTC. Its protein product is CASSESRTSGIYEQYF.

The chain links TRBV5-8 to TRBJ2-1; D is undetermined. Trimming removed 2 bases at V and 8 bases at J, with 5 bases between. This CDR3 contains 11 residues. The germline CDR1 and CDR2 sequences are SGHTS and YDEGEE. CDR3: CASSFVYEQFF. The DNA of the CDR3 is TGTGCCAGCAGCTTTGTTTATGAGCAGTTCTTC.

This clonotype was detected only a few times. The CDR3 region is CASVPGLFDGELFF. The CDR3 region has the DNA TGTGCCAGCGTCCCGGGGCTGTTCGACGGGGAGCTGTTTTTT. The genes are TRBV2 and TRBJ2-2; D assignment may be TRBD1 or TRBD2 (5 bases each). The CDR3 runs 14 residues. V lost 8 bases to trimming and J lost 7 bases, with 17 bases between them. Per germline, CDR1 SNHLY and CDR2 FYNNEI. The whole variable domain, remainder taken from reference TRBV2 and TRBJ2-2, is EPEVTQTPSHQVTQMGQEVILRCVPISNHLYFYWYRQILGQKVEFLVSFYNNEISEKSEIFDDQFSVERPDGSNFTLKIRSTKLEDSAMYFCASVPGLFDGELFFGEGSRLTVL.

This clonotype showed up many times. The chain links TRBV7-2 to TRBJ2-5; 9 bases line up with TRBD2. Per germline, CDR1 SGHTA and CDR2 FQGNSA. The CDR3 runs to 14 residues. Trimming took 1 base from V and 3 from J; bases not matched to a gene: 0. CDR3 nucleotide sequence: TGTGCCAGCAGCTTAGGACTAGCGGAAGAGACCCAGTACTTC. This sequence encodes CASSLGLAEETQYF.

The chain uses TRBV10-3 and TRBJ2-2; possible D gene TRBD1, 5 bases. V was clipped by 3 bases and J by 2 bases, with 10 bases between them. The germline CDR1 and CDR2 sequences are ENHRY and SYGVKD. The CDR3 is 15 amino acids. The CDR3 DNA reads as TGTGCCATCAGTGACTACCAGGGAAACACCGGGGAGCTGTTTTTT. The encoded protein is CAISDYQGNTGELFF.

The rearrangement uses TRBV14 and TRBJ2-2; D gene uncertain. Trimming took off 0 bases at V and 3 bases at J, with 17 bases between the two ends. There are 18 residues in the CDR3. The germline CDR1 and CDR2 sequences are SGHDN and FVKESK. CDR3 bases: TGTGCCAGCAGCCAAGAGCCCCAGATCTACCGGGACACCGGGGAGCTGTTTTTT. It encodes CASSQEPQIYRDTGELFF.

CDR3 sequence reads: CASSLGPGQGNFAYGYTF. In DNA form, the CDR3 reads TGTGCCAGCAGCTTGGGCCCGGGACAGGGTAACTTCGCCTATGGCTACACCTTC. The rearrangement links TRBV7-2 to TRBJ1-2; 9 bases match TRBD1. After removal of 3 bases from V and 4 bases from J, the junction contained 15 bases not matched to a gene. The CDR3 has 18 amino acids. CDR1 and CDR2 from the germline V gene are SGHTA and FQGNSA.

This clonotype was observed a handful of times. V usage is TRBV20-1 and J usage is TRBJ2-1; maybe TRBD2 (7 bases). The CDR3 consists of 15 residues. The V end lost 4 bases, the J end lost 6 bases, and 19 bases lay between the germline ends. Germline assignment: CDR1 DFQATT and CDR2 SNEGSKA (reference sequence). The CDR3 nucleotides read TGCAGTGCTAACAAGGGGGGGAGTAGGTCCAATGAGCAGTTCTTC. Its translation: CSANKGGSRSNEQFF.

This clonotype was counted a few times. This chain links TRBV3-1 with TRBJ1-3; D not certain. The CDR3 is 15 residues long. The germline V and J ends were trimmed by 4 bases and 0 bases, with 10 bases remaining between them. The germline gives CDR1 LGHDT, CDR2 YNNKEL (reference sequence). In nucleotides, the CDR3 is TGTGCCAGCAGCCCCGCCGGGCGCTCTGGAAACACCATATATTTT. Residues: CASSPAGRSGNTIYF. Full variable domain (missing parts from reference TRBV3-1 and TRBJ1-3): DTAVSQTPKYLVTQMGNDKSIKCEQNLGHDTMYWYKQDSKKFLKIMFSYNNKELIINETVPNRFSPKSPDKAHLNLHINSLELGDSAVYFCASSPAGRSGNTIYFGEGSWLTVV.

This chain uses TRBV7-9 with TRBJ2-1, with 7 nucleotides matching TRBD1. V lost 2 bases and J lost 5; bases outside the gene matches: 3. The CDR3 has 14 residues. CDR1 and CDR2 (germline): SEHNR, FQNEAQ (reference sequence). The CDR3 DNA reads TGTGCCAGCAGCTTATCCGGGACAGACAATGAGCAGTTCTTC. Encoded protein: CASSLSGTDNEQFF.

The chain combines TRBV5-1 with TRBJ1-6; no firm D call. Trimming removed 0 bases at V and 1 base at J, with 8 bases between. The CDR3 is 16 residues long. Germline CDR1 and CDR2: SGHRS and YFSETQ. Here the CDR3 DNA reads TGCGCCAGCAGCTTGGGTCCAGCGTCCTATAATTCACCCCTCCACTTT. The encoded protein is CASSLGPASYNSPLHF.

The table lists this clonotype with a count of one. V gene TRBV7-9 combines with J gene TRBJ1-1; no clear D gene. Trimming took off 8 bases at V and 0 bases at J, with 10 bases between the two ends. The CDR3 contains 13 residues. Germline V gene data show CDR1 as SEHNR and CDR2 as FQNEAQ (reference sequence). CDR3 region: CASLHSLNTEAFF. As DNA, the CDR3 is TGTGCCAGCCTTCACAGCCTGAACACTGAAGCTTTCTTT.

This clonotype was observed a handful of times. The J gene is TRBJ2-7, the V gene TRBV6-2 or TRBV6-3; no clear D gene. CDR1 MNHEY and CDR2 SVGEGT come from the germline V gene. Between the trimmed V and J ends, which lost 2 bases and 3 bases, there was a span of 14 bases. This CDR3 is built from 15 residues. The chain's CDR3 is CASSYGSSFSYEQYF. The DNA for the CDR3 is TGTGCCAGCAGTTACGGTAGTAGCTTCAGCTACGAGCAGTACTTC.

The rearrangement joins TRBV20-1 to TRBJ2-7, with a tentative D call TRBD1 (5 bases). The CDR3 length is 12 residues. Trimming took off 4 bases at V and 4 bases at J, with 11 bases between the two ends. Germline V gene data show CDR1 as DFQATT and CDR2 as SNEGSKA (reference sequence). The DNA of the CDR3 is TGCAGTGCTAAGGCAGGGCTTTACGAGCAGTACTTC. It yields the protein CSAKAGLYEQYF.

This clonotype was observed a few times. The V and J genes are TRBV20-1 and TRBJ2-7; D is uncertain. Deletions cut 5 bases from V and 6 bases from J, with 14 bases between. The germline V gene has CDR1 DFQATT and CDR2 SNEGSKA (reference sequence). CDR3 size: 12 residues. The CDR3 protein is CSASFASGEQYF. The CDR3 DNA follows: TGCAGTGCTTCCTTCGCTAGTGGCGAGCAGTACTTC.

The V call is TRBV12-3 or TRBV12-4, the J call TRBJ1-2; 7 bases are a match to TRBD1. V dropped 6 bases and J dropped 4; count of bases not matched to a gene: 8. This CDR3 has 14 amino acids. The CDR3 here is CASRDSGGGYGYTF. CDR3 in DNA: TGTGCCAGCAGGGACTCAGGGGGGGGCTATGGCTACACCTTC.

This clonotype was seen only a few times. The chain couples TRBV27 to TRBJ2-5; D gene unclear. The CDR3 runs 15 residues. The V and J ends lost 1 base and 2 bases respectively, with 11 bases between them. The germline V gene has CDR1 MNHEY and CDR2 SMNVEV (reference sequence). The CDR3 sequence is CASSLYWNLQETQYF. CDR3 nucleotides: TGTGCCAGCAGTTTATACTGGAATTTACAAGAGACCCAGTACTTC.